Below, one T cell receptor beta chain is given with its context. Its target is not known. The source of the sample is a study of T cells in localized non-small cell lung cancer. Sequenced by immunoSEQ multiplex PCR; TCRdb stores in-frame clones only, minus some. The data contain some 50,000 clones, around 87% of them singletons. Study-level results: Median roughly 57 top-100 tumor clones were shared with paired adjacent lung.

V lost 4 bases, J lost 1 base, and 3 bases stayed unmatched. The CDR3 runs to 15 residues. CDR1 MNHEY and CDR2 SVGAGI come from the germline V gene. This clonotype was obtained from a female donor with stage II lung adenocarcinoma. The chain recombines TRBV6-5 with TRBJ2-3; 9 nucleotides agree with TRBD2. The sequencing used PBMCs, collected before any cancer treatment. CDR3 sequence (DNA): TGTGCCAGCAGTTTAGCGGGGGAGGGCACAGATACGCAGTATTTT. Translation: CASSLAGEGTDTQYF.